The 27 T cell receptor beta chains in this list originate from one sample, sequenced in a study of T cells in localized non-small cell lung cancer (dated by TCRdb to about 2020). The library was generated by the immunoSEQ multiplex PCR assay. TCRdb limited this immuneACCESS table to in-frame rearrangements with V and J called. A share of clones is missing; checked studies link under half to unresolved V genes, and the rest is unexplained. The sample table holds about 72,000 clones, of which just under 85% were seen once. In total, the top ten clones hold roughly 12% of the sample. The source was peripheral blood, collected before any cancer treatment. Receptors were obtained from a female donor older than 55 with stage I lung adenocarcinoma.

The V and J genes are TRBV16 and TRBJ2-7; 7 nucleotides agree with TRBD2. Per the germline V gene, CDR1 is KGHSY and CDR2 is FQNENV. V lost 3 bases, J lost 4 bases, and 3 bases stayed unmatched. CDR3 length: 13 amino acids. CDR3 DNA sequence: TGTGCCAGCAGCCACCCGGGAGGATACGAGCAGTACTTC. This translates into CASSHPGGYEQYF.

The chain is built from TRBV7-9 and TRBJ1-1; D gene uncertain. V was cut by 5 bases and J by 7 bases, with 8 bases left in between. The CDR3 extends over 11 amino acids. CDR1 SEHNR and CDR2 FQNEAQ come from the germline V gene (reference sequence). This CDR3 is CASSHFNEAFF. The CDR3 DNA sequence: TGTGCCAGCAGCCACTTTAATGAAGCTTTCTTT.

The J gene is TRBJ1-4, the V gene TRBV6-5; maybe TRBD1 (6 bases). Per germline, CDR1 MNHEY and CDR2 SVGAGI. V lost 2 bases and J 6 bases, leaving 10 bases between the germline ends. This CDR3 region has 14 residues. The CDR3 bases are TGTGCCAGCAGTTACCGGGCAGGGGATGAAAAACTGTTTTTT. Amino acids: CASSYRAGDEKLFF.

This chain links TRBV18 with TRBJ2-4; D is uncertain. Trimming left V 3 bases short and J 0 bases short, with 9 bases between. The CDR3 runs 15 residues. CDR1 is KGHSH, CDR2 LQKENI, per germline. CDR3 loop: CASSPFSVAKNIQYF. The CDR3 region has the DNA TGTGCCAGCTCACCTTTCTCCGTAGCCAAAAACATTCAGTACTTC.

This chain uses TRBV5-1 with TRBJ1-5; D gene unclear. Germline CDR1 reads SGHRS; CDR2 reads YFSETQ. CDR3 length equals 13 residues. The ends were cut back, 0 bases at V and 6 bases at J, with 7 bases in the middle. For the CDR3, the DNA is TGCGCCAGCAGCTTGGCGGAGGGTCAGCCCCAGCATTTT. Translated: CASSLAEGQPQHF.

The genes are TRBV7-6 and TRBJ2-3; 8 bases map to TRBD2. The CDR3 length is 16 residues. Germline assignment: CDR1 SGHVS and CDR2 FNYEAQ. Trimming cost V 5 bases and J 5 bases; bases outside gene matches: 12. CDR3 nucleotide sequence: TGTGCCAGCAGCGGTGGTAGCGGGACCCCTGAAGATACGCAGTATTTT. Its translation is CASSGGSGTPEDTQYF.

This clone has just a few counts. The chain is built from TRBV2 and TRBJ1-1; weak D call: TRBD1 (6 bases). CDR3 length: 13 residues. V was pared by 7 bases and J by 6 bases, with 15 bases between. Germline loops: CDR1 SNHLY, CDR2 FYNNEI. The CDR3 DNA sequence: TGTGCCAGCAAGAGCACAGGGAGCGCTGAAGCTTTCTTT. This codes for CASKSTGSAEAFF.

The rearrangement joins TRBV6-5 to TRBJ1-1; D not resolved. Looked up from germline, CDR1 is MNHEY and CDR2 is SVGAGI. CDR3 length: 15 residues. The V end lost 0 bases, the J end lost 5 bases, and 13 bases lay between the germline ends. Written as DNA, the CDR3 is TGTGCCAGCAGTTACTCGAGAACGCGGGGAACTGAAGCTTTCTTT. This sequence encodes CASSYSRTRGTEAFF.

V is TRBV27 and J is TRBJ2-7; 7 nucleotides agree with TRBD2. The CDR3 covers 14 residues. CDR1 is MNHEY and CDR2 is SMNVEV in the germline V gene (reference sequence). With V trimmed by 5 bases and J by 0 bases, 4 bases remained unmatched. This CDR3 reads CASSQWTSSYEQYF. The CDR3 DNA sequence: TGTGCCAGCAGTCAGTGGACTAGCTCCTACGAGCAGTACTTC.

The CDR3 reads CASSVTGAQDTQYF. Written as DNA, the CDR3 is TGTGCCAGCAGTGTAACAGGGGCGCAAGATACGCAGTATTTT. The V gene is TRBV6-1, the J gene TRBJ2-3; 7 nucleotides line up with TRBD1. The CDR3 length is 14 residues. J was trimmed by 5 bases and V by 4 bases; bases with no gene match: 6. Germline CDR1 MNHNS, CDR2 SASEGT.

This chain uses TRBV18 with TRBJ2-7; 7 bases are shared with TRBD1. The length of the CDR3 is 13 residues. CDR1 KGHSH and CDR2 LQKENI come from the germline V gene. V lost 3 bases to trimming and J lost 7 bases; unmatched junction nucleotides: 6. The CDR3 bases are TGTGCCAGCTCACCCACGGACAGGCGGGAGCAGTACTTC. Translated, it gives CASSPTDRREQYF.

The chain joins TRBV5-5 to TRBJ2-5; D uncertain. CDR3 length: 13 amino acids. Germline CDR1 and CDR2: SGHKS and YYEKEE (reference sequence). Trimming cost V 1 base and J 3 bases, with 7 bases left between them. CDR3 nucleotides: TGTGCCAGCAGCTTGCGTCCCGAAGAGACCCAGTACTTC. Encoded protein: CASSLRPEETQYF.

The chain is built from TRBV9 and TRBJ2-3, with D perhaps TRBD2 (5 bases). The length of the CDR3 is 13 residues. V shed 0 bases and J shed 4 bases, with 6 bases lying between them. Germline CDR1 SGDLS, CDR2 YYNGEE. CDR3 coding DNA: TGTGCCAGCAGCGTAGGGACTCCAGATACGCAGTATTTT. Translating it yields CASSVGTPDTQYF.

The J gene is TRBJ2-3, the V gene TRBV11-3; TRBD2 matches 7 bases. The CDR3 has 14 residues. Germline CDR1 and CDR2: SGHNT and YENEEA. Germline trimming cut 2 bases from V and 4 bases from J; bases unmatched to any gene: 3. CDR3 coding DNA: TGTGCCAGCAGCTTAAATGGGGGGGCAGATACGCAGTATTTT. Translated, it gives CASSLNGGADTQYF.

This chain joins TRBV7-9 and TRBJ2-2; 12 nucleotides match TRBD2. The germline V gene encodes CDR1 SEHNR and CDR2 FQNEAQ (reference sequence). The CDR3 has 16 residues. Trimming cost V 3 bases and J 5 bases; bases outside gene matches: 4. CDR3 protein: CASSFSTSGRTGELFF. The CDR3 nucleotides are TGTGCCAGCAGCTTTTCGACTAGCGGGAGAACCGGGGAGCTGTTTTTT.

The chain links TRBV19 to TRBJ1-6; D not resolved. V lost 4 bases and J lost 6, with 16 bases in between. This CDR3 has 16 residues. Per the germline V gene, CDR1 is LNHDA and CDR2 is SQIVND (reference sequence). The CDR3 coding sequence is TGTGCCAGTAGTACCCTTTTAGGGTTCTTTAATTCACCCCTCCACTTT. Amino acids: CASSTLLGFFNSPLHF.

V is TRBV27 and J is TRBJ2-3, with 8 bases that match TRBD2. The CDR3 covers 15 residues. Germline CDR1 is MNHEY and CDR2 is SMNVEV (reference sequence). J lost 5 bases, V lost 4 bases, and 8 bases had no gene match. DNA of the CDR3: TGTGCCAGCAGTTCGAGAGCGGGAGAAATAGATACGCAGTATTTT. Amino acids: CASSSRAGEIDTQYF.

The chain recombines TRBV19 with TRBJ2-5; TRBD1 matches at 11 bases. The CDR3 spans 17 residues. The germline V gene encodes CDR1 LNHDA and CDR2 SQIVND (reference sequence). V gave up 5 bases and J gave up 2 bases; unmatched junction bases: 10. The CDR3 is CASSSPPGTGGQETQYF. CDR3 nucleotide sequence: TGTGCCAGTAGTTCCCCCCCCGGGACAGGGGGACAAGAGACCCAGTACTTC.

CDR3: CAWSRGGGGLLGYTF. The CDR3 nucleotides are TGTGCCTGGAGTCGTGGGGGAGGTGGTCTTCTGGGCTACACCTTC. The chain has TRBV30 and TRBJ1-2, with D perhaps TRBD1 (5 bases). Trimming removed 2 bases at V and 8 bases at J, with 21 bases between. There are 15 residues in the CDR3. Germline V lookup: CDR1 GTSNPN, CDR2 SVGIG (reference sequence). Together with reference TRBV30 and TRBJ1-2, the CDR3 gives the full variable domain: SQTIHQWPATLVQPVGSPLSLECTVEGTSNPNLYWYRQAAGRGLQLLFYSVGIGQISSEVPQNLSASRPQDRQFILSSKKLLLSDSGFYLCAWSRGGGGLLGYTFGSGTRLTVV.

V usage is TRBV18 and J usage is TRBJ2-2; D not certain. This CDR3 region has 14 residues. Germline V gives CDR1 KGHSH, CDR2 LQKENI. Between the trimmed V and J ends, which lost 2 bases and 3 bases, there was a span of 7 bases. The chain's CDR3 is CASSPVLDTGELFF. The CDR3 nucleotides read TGTGCCAGCTCACCAGTATTGGACACCGGGGAGCTGTTTTTT.

The chain combines TRBV12-5 with TRBJ1-2, with D possibly being TRBD1 (6 bases). This CDR3 spans 17 amino acids. Germline V gives CDR1 LGHNT, CDR2 FRNRAP. V shed 0 bases and J shed 6 bases, with 20 bases lying between them. CDR3 nucleotide sequence: TGTGCTAGTGGTTTGGTCCCCAGTACAGGGATTGAGGATGGCTACACCTTC. It translates to CASGLVPSTGIEDGYTF.

The V and J genes are TRBV6-5 and TRBJ2-4, with 8 bases aligning to TRBD2. Germline CDR1 MNHEY, CDR2 SVGAGI. With 11 bases clipped from V and 6 bases from J, the junction kept 12 bases outside the gene matches. The CDR3 spans 14 residues. This chain's CDR3 is CALFLSGIRNIQYF. The CDR3 bases are TGTGCCCTCTTCCTTAGCGGGATCCGAAACATTCAGTACTTC.

The chain joins TRBV10-3 to TRBJ2-3; 8 bases agree with TRBD2. CDR1 is ENHRY and CDR2 is SYGVKD in the germline V gene. J lost 0 bases, V lost 8 bases, and 4 bases had no gene match. The CDR3 spans 14 residues. CDR3: CAIGPGGSTDTQYF. CDR3 in DNA: TGTGCCATCGGGCCGGGGGGGAGCACAGATACGCAGTATTTT.

V is TRBV9 and J is TRBJ2-7; 13 positions agree with TRBD2. V gave up 4 bases and J gave up 7 bases; unmatched junction bases: 5. The germline gives CDR1 SGDLS, CDR2 YYNGEE. The CDR3 is made up of 14 amino acids. Written as DNA, the CDR3 is TGTGCCAGCAGCCCCCGGACTAGCGGGAGTGAGCAGTACTTC. The encoded protein is CASSPRTSGSEQYF.

The J gene is TRBJ1-3, the V gene TRBV27; 9 nucleotides agree with TRBD1. Germline CDR1 is MNHEY and CDR2 is SMNVEV (reference sequence). With 4 bases clipped from V and 0 bases from J, the junction kept 4 bases outside the gene matches. CDR3 length: 16 amino acids. The CDR3 DNA is TGTGCCAGCAGTTCTAAACAGGGGGCCTCTGGAAACACCATATATTTT. Its translation: CASSSKQGASGNTIYF.

There are a few counts of this clone. The chain links TRBV2 to TRBJ1-2, with no clear D. Deletions cut 7 bases from V and 8 bases from J, with 11 bases between. The CDR3 length is 11 residues. CDR1 is SNHLY and CDR2 is FYNNEI in the germline V gene. This CDR3 reads CASTSIGGYTF. The CDR3 nucleotides read TGTGCCAGCACCTCTATTGGCGGCTACACCTTC.

The gene calls are TRBV5-6 and TRBJ1-3; D is uncertain. The germline V gene has CDR1 SGHDT and CDR2 YYEEEE. Trimming removed 1 base at V and 0 bases at J, with 14 bases between. This CDR3 is 17 amino acids long. In DNA, the CDR3 is TGTGCCAGCAGCTTGTTTTCGCGGGTGAGCTCTGGAAACACCATATATTTT. This encodes CASSLFSRVSSGNTIYF.